This TCR beta chain was found in a study of glioma-infiltrating T cells after dendritic cell vaccination. Whole-study context: Autologous tumor lysate was loaded overnight onto monocyte-derived dendritic cells grown seven days with IL-4 and GM-CSF. Whole-study findings and limits: Few patients contributed both blood and tumor specimens.

The PCR used 60 V beta and 13 J beta primers. Some clones are missing from TCRdb's copy, which holds only in-frame ones; the method was immunoSEQ multiplex PCR. The table has about 99,000 clones, around 80% seen once. V was clipped by 3 bases and J by 4 bases, with 26 bases between them. Looked up from germline, CDR1 is MNHEY and CDR2 is SMNVEV (reference sequence). The CDR3 spans 19 residues. Time point described: after dendritic cell vaccination, including at tumor progression/relapse. This clone was seen more than once but under ten times. Its antigen remains unknown. The chain has TRBV27 and TRBJ2-3; D gene uncertain. This sequence was found in a human donor with glioblastoma. Source: blood, taken after dendritic cell vaccination. CDR3 nucleotide sequence: TGTGCCAGCAGTTTTTATCCTTCCTTAGGATCTTATCTAGCAGATACGCAGTATTTT. Its translation is CASSFYPSLGSYLADTQYF.